This T cell receptor beta chain was profiled in a study of cytomegalovirus exposure and HLA in healthy donors. Study-wide results and limits: Reportedly, TCR beta sequences accurately predicted HLA-A and HLA-B alleles in most subjects. HLA alleles showed associations with roughly 17,000 TCR beta sequences in a later analysis, at a 0.05 false discovery rate.

Primers included in the PCR were 60 Vbeta and 13 Jbeta primers. Sequencing was performed with immunoSEQ multiplex PCR; in TCRdb, only in-frame clones are kept and a portion is missing. The table shows around 200,000 clones, with more than 60% occurring only once. A remark on this clone: Its antigen remains unidentified.

Germline CDR1 reads MDHEN; CDR2 reads SYDVKM. V lost 6 bases and J lost 0, with 23 bases in between. CDR3 length equals 18 residues. This TCR derives from a female donor in good health and CMV-seronegative. This chain connects TRBV28 to TRBJ1-1; the D gene is possibly TRBD1 (6 bases). Material for sequencing was PBMCs. The CDR3 DNA reads TGTGCCAGCAGCCAGGCAGGGGAGCCGGCAGGGCTGAACACTGAAGCTTTCTTT. Protein: CASSQAGEPAGLNTEAFF.